The 20 T cell receptor beta chains given below trace back to one sample, sequenced in a study of CD8+ T cells in alopecia areata (dated 2018 in TCRdb). The sample's time point label, in plain terms: baseline before oral tofacitinib. Library prep was done by the immunoSEQ multiplex PCR assay. For TCR sequencing, RNA was extracted from every sample and reverse transcribed into cDNA to serve as template. The table was pulled from immuneACCESS by TCRdb, which kept in-frame rearrangements only. Such tables lose some clones; where checked, under half of the loss comes from unresolved V genes, and the rest has no known cause. This sample lists almost 250,000 clones; roughly two thirds were detected once. In total, the top ten clones hold 1% to 1.5% of the sample. The source was CD4+ T cells sorted from blood, collected at week 0. The receptors shown here come from a human donor with alopecia areata.

In this sample, this clone turned up a few times. The V call is TRBV18, the J call TRBJ1-1, with unresolved D. This CDR3 is 15 amino acids long. The V gene lost 0 bases and the J gene lost 3 bases, with 11 bases spanning the gap. Germline CDR1 reads KGHSH; CDR2 reads LQKENI. The CDR3 loop is CASSPPKGLHTEAFF. The CDR3 nucleotides read TGTGCCAGCTCACCACCGAAAGGCTTGCACACTGAAGCTTTCTTT.

The chain recombines TRBV4-3 with TRBJ1-6, with 7 positions matching TRBD1. The germline V gene has CDR1 LGHNA and CDR2 YSLEER. The CDR3 spans 15 residues. The V segment lost 3 bases and the J segment 11 bases; nucleotides outside the gene matches: 10. This CDR3 reads CASSQETGNLPPLHF. In DNA, the CDR3 is TGCGCCAGCAGCCAGGAGACAGGGAATTTGCCACCCCTCCACTTT.

This clone was recorded a few times. CDR3: CASSLDSGGYNEQFF. CDR3 bases: TGTGCCAGCAGCTTAGACTCCGGGGGTTACAATGAGCAGTTCTTC. This chain uses TRBV7-6 with TRBJ2-1, with D possibly being TRBD2 (6 bases). Germline loops: CDR1 SGHVS, CDR2 FNYEAQ. The CDR3 sequence is 15 residues long. Between the trimmed V and J ends, which lost 1 base and 4 bases, there was a span of 11 bases.

This rearrangement joins TRBV6-1 to TRBJ1-6; TRBD1 is a possible D gene (5 bases). Trimming removed 6 bases at V and 8 bases at J, with 17 bases between. The CDR3 loop spans 15 amino acids. The V gene's germline CDR1 is MNHNS and CDR2 SASEGT. This chain's CDR3 is CASSPSGTGHSPLHF. The CDR3, as DNA: TGTGCCAGCAGCCCCTCCGGGACGGGCCATTCACCCCTCCACTTT.

This clone was seen a single time. The chain links TRBV29-1 to TRBJ1-2; 7 bases map to TRBD1. Germline loops: CDR1 SQVTM, CDR2 ANQGSEA. The CDR3 is made up of 17 amino acids. The J segment lost 0 bases and the V segment lost 4 bases, leaving 14 bases of the junction unmatched. Here the CDR3 DNA reads TGCAGCGTTGGAGGTGGGACAGACAGCTCCTCTAACTATGGCTACACCTTC. Protein sequence: CSVGGGTDSSSNYGYTF.

The chain has TRBV9 and TRBJ2-2, with TRBD1 matching 8 bases. The CDR3 spans 17 residues. After removal of 3 bases from V and 0 bases from J, the junction contained 7 bases not matched to a gene. Germline V lookup: CDR1 SGDLS, CDR2 YYNGEE. This chain's CDR3 is CASSAQGAAANTGELFF. The CDR3 DNA sequence: TGTGCCAGCAGCGCTCAGGGGGCGGCCGCGAACACCGGGGAGCTGTTTTTT.

DNA for the CDR3: TGTGCCAGCAGCCCCGGACAGGGGAGGTGGCCAGAGACCCAGTACTTC. The encoded protein is CASSPGQGRWPETQYF. V and J are TRBV5-4 and TRBJ2-5, with 9 bases aligning to TRBD1. CDR3 size: 16 residues. V lost 4 bases, J lost 4 bases, and 11 bases stayed unmatched. Germline V lookup: CDR1 SGHNT, CDR2 YYREEE (reference sequence). Variable domain in full (rest from reference TRBV5-4 and TRBJ2-5): ETGVTQSPTHLIKTRGQQVTLRCSSQSGHNTVSWYQQALGQGPQFIFQYYREEENGRGNFPPRFSGLQFPNYSSELNVNALELDDSALYLCASSPGQGRWPETQYFGPGTRLLVL.

J is TRBJ1-5 and V is TRBV15, with D maybe TRBD1 (6 bases). Germline V gene sequence: CDR1 LNHNV, CDR2 YYDKDF (reference sequence). With 3 bases removed from V and 4 bases from J, the gap between germline ends came to 19 bases. The CDR3 covers 17 residues. The CDR3 protein is CATSRAGRGANNQPQHF. CDR3 sequence (DNA): TGTGCCACCAGCAGGGCCGGCAGGGGCGCGAATAATCAGCCCCAGCATTTT.

This clone was picked up a small number of times. The chain recombines TRBV29-1 with TRBJ2-7; weak D call: TRBD2 (5 bases). V was clipped by 4 bases and J by 3 bases, with 10 bases between them. The germline CDR1 and CDR2 sequences are SQVTM and ANQGSEA. CDR3 length: 12 residues. CDR3 residues: CSVAGIGYEQYF. The CDR3, as DNA: TGCAGCGTTGCCGGGATCGGCTACGAGCAGTACTTC.

This clone was counted only a few times. The J gene is TRBJ2-1, the V gene TRBV29-1, with 9 bases aligning to TRBD2. Germline trimming cut 4 bases from V and 8 bases from J; bases unmatched to any gene: 6. The germline gives CDR1 SQVTM, CDR2 ANQGSEA. CDR3 size: 13 residues. Here the CDR3 reads CSVGGGGAYEQFF. CDR3 nucleotide sequence: TGCAGCGTTGGAGGCGGGGGGGCATATGAGCAGTTCTTC.

The rearrangement uses TRBV4-2 and TRBJ2-3, with D maybe TRBD2 (6 bases). The CDR3 runs to 14 residues. V was clipped by 2 bases and J by 5 bases, with 11 bases between them. Germline values: CDR1 LGHNA, CDR2 YNFKEQ. The CDR3 is CASSQQGGEDTQYF. The CDR3 DNA follows: TGTGCCAGCAGCCAACAGGGCGGGGAAGATACGCAGTATTTT.

A note on this clone: Other DNA variants within this sample encode the same CDR3. This sequence joins TRBV30 and TRBJ1-5; maybe TRBD1 (5 bases). The CDR3 totals 15 residues. Per germline, CDR1 GTSNPN and CDR2 SVGIG (reference sequence). V was shortened by 0 bases and J by 2 bases, with 11 bases between the two germline ends. The CDR3 sequence: CAWSVRQGGNQPQHF. In DNA form, the CDR3 reads TGTGCCTGGAGTGTACGGCAGGGCGGCAATCAGCCCCAGCATTTT. Full variable domain (outside the CDR3, taken from reference TRBV30 and TRBJ1-5): SQTIHQWPATLVQPVGSPLSLECTVEGTSNPNLYWYRQAAGRGLQLLFYSVGIGQISSEVPQNLSASRPQDRQFILSSKKLLLSDSGFYLCAWSVRQGGNQPQHFGDGTRLSIL.

The chain recombines TRBV7-9 with TRBJ2-7; a possible D gene is TRBD1 (5 bases). Germline V lookup: CDR1 SEHNR, CDR2 FQNEAQ (reference sequence). The germline V and J ends were trimmed by 2 bases and 2 bases, with 7 bases remaining between them. This CDR3 has 13 residues. For the CDR3, the DNA is TGTGCCAGCAGCTTAAAAGGGGCCTACGAGCAGTACTTC. Encoded protein: CASSLKGAYEQYF.

The V gene is TRBV29-1, the J gene TRBJ1-1; TRBD1 matches at 8 bases. V trimming: 2 bases; J trimming: 7 bases; junction bases outside the gene matches: 9. Per germline, CDR1 SQVTM and CDR2 ANQGSEA. The length of the CDR3 is 14 residues. CDR3 DNA: TGCAGCGTTGAAACTCGGACAGGGAGAAGTGAAGCTTTCTTT. It encodes CSVETRTGRSEAFF.

This clone was observed once. The V and J genes are TRBV25-1 and TRBJ2-6; D assignment may be TRBD1 or TRBD2 (5 bases each). This CDR3 is 18 amino acids long. CDR1 is MGHDK and CDR2 is SYGVNS in the germline V gene. Trimming took off 1 base at V and 2 bases at J, with 15 bases between the two ends. Here the CDR3 DNA reads TGTGCCAGCAGTGAATCGAGCTGGGGACGGCCTGGGGCCAACGTCCTGACTTTC. The encoded protein is CASSESSWGRPGANVLTF.

V usage is TRBV5-1 and J usage is TRBJ2-2, with D tentatively TRBD1 (5 bases). The CDR3 covers 16 residues. The germline CDR1 and CDR2 sequences are SGHRS and YFSETQ. V was shortened by 0 bases and J by 3 bases, with 12 bases between the two germline ends. The CDR3 region is CASSLGQGTDTGELFF. Written as DNA, the CDR3 is TGCGCCAGCAGCTTGGGCCAGGGTACAGACACCGGGGAGCTGTTTTTT.

The rearrangement uses TRBV18 and TRBJ2-7, with unresolved D. The CDR3 sequence is 16 residues long. CDR1 and CDR2 (germline): KGHSH, LQKENI. V lost 1 base and J lost 0, with 13 bases in between. The CDR3: CASSPLSHTLSYEQYF. The CDR3, as DNA: TGTGCCAGCTCACCACTGTCGCACACCCTCTCCTACGAGCAGTACTTC.

This clone was found once. V is TRBV29-1 and J is TRBJ1-3; possibly TRBD1 for D (5 bases). The CDR3 is 13 amino acids. V was shortened by 6 bases and J by 1 base, with 10 bases between the two germline ends. The germline CDR1 and CDR2 sequences are SQVTM and ANQGSEA. The CDR3 bases are TGCAGCGTAAGCAGGGATTCTGGAAACACCATATATTTT. Protein: CSVSRDSGNTIYF.

This clone was picked up a small number of times. The V gene is TRBV5-1, the J gene TRBJ1-2; TRBD1 matches at 8 bases. CDR1 SGHRS and CDR2 YFSETQ come from the germline V gene. The length of the CDR3 is 17 residues. Trimming took 0 bases from V and 6 from J; bases not matched to a gene: 13. The CDR3 sequence is CASSLARGPGSIDGYTF. CDR3 nucleotides: TGCGCCAGCAGCTTGGCCAGGGGGCCGGGATCTATTGATGGCTACACCTTC.

This clone occurred once. The chain recombines TRBV19 with TRBJ1-1; 7 nucleotides agree with TRBD1. Germline V gives CDR1 LNHDA, CDR2 SQIVND (reference sequence). Trimming at V came to 4 bases and at J to 5 bases, leaving 7 bases not matched to a gene. The CDR3 consists of 14 residues. The CDR3 nucleotides read TGTGCCAGTAGTACCGACAGGGAAGGGACTGAAGCTTTCTTT. Translation gives CASSTDREGTEAFF.